This is a list of T cell receptor beta chains from one sample in a study of identical twins. A single record per CDR3 protein comes from TCRdb applying MiXCR to the 5' RACE reads. The profile shows 500,000 to 600,000 distinct CDR3 sequences, approximately 22% of them singletons. The sample was also reused in another study, on T cells expressing NK-cell markers.

Sequenced input: CD4+ T cells sorted from blood. Receptor source: a woman aged 18-29 years in good health. CDR3s include the opening cysteine and the closing phenylalanine or tryptophan. The order of the fields is D gene, V gene, clone size, J gene, CDR3 DNA, CDR3 protein. D genes are given only for firm matches. Size is omitted from some rows. Given values are once, few, many or a class for expanded clones.

TRBD2	TRBV6-4	-	TRBJ2-3	TGTGCCAGCAGTACTAGCGGGGGGGCCGAAGATACGCAGTATTTT	CASSTSGGAEDTQYF
-	TRBV3-1	-	TRBJ1-2	TGTGCCAGCAGCCCCCCCGGAGCGGGGGACTATGGCTACACCTTC	CASSPPGAGDYGYTF
-	TRBV12-3/TRBV12-4	-	TRBJ2-2	TGTGCCAGCAGTTTAGCAGGGGCCCCCGGGGAGCTGTTTTTT	CASSLAGAPGELFF
-	TRBV29-1	few	TRBJ1-1	TGCAGCGCTGTTCCCGTGAGGGATTACACTGAAGCTTTCTTT	CSAVPVRDYTEAFF
TRBD2	TRBV5-1	-	TRBJ2-1	TGCGCCAGCAGCTTGAGGTCTAGCGGGTCCGATGAGCAGTTCTTC	CASSLRSSGSDEQFF
TRBD2	TRBV6-1	few	TRBJ2-3	TGTGCCAGCACCCTGACTAGCGGGTTCACAGATACGCAGTATTTT	CASTLTSGFTDTQYF
-	TRBV6-4	few	TRBJ2-3	TGTGCCAGCTCAAGGAAAGCAGCAGATACGCAGTATTTT	CASSRKAADTQYF
TRBD1	TRBV10-3	many	TRBJ1-4	TGTGCCATCAGTTTGGGGGGACAGCCAAATGAAAAACTGTTTTTT	CAISLGGQPNEKLFF
-	TRBV29-1	-	TRBJ1-2	TGCAGCGTAGGCGGACAGCTCTATGGCTACACCTTC	CSVGGQLYGYTF
TRBD2	TRBV20-1	few	TRBJ2-7	TGCAGTGCTAGAGAGGGCGGGAGTGTATACGAGCAGTACTTC	CSAREGGSVYEQYF
-	TRBV20-1	-	TRBJ2-3	TGCAGTGCCACCAACTTAGCGGCTAGCACAGATACGCAGTATTTT	CSATNLAASTDTQYF
TRBD2	TRBV5-1	-	TRBJ2-1	TGCGCCAGCAGCTTGGGGTCGACTAGCGGTCTAGACAATGAGCAGTTCTTC	CASSLGSTSGLDNEQFF
-	TRBV20-1	few	TRBJ2-3	TGCAGTGCCCCCTCACTAAGGGGGTCAGATACGCAGTATTTT	CSAPSLRGSDTQYF
TRBD1	TRBV28	-	TRBJ2-7	TGTGCCAGCAGGCGGACAGGGTATTCCTACGAGCAGTACTTC	CASRRTGYSYEQYF
TRBD2	TRBV4-3	few	TRBJ2-7	TGCGCCAGCAGCCCGAAAGGGACTAGCGATATCTCCTACGAGCAGTACTTC	CASSPKGTSDISYEQYF
-	TRBV7-6	few	TRBJ2-5	TGTGCCAGCAGCTTATCCCCAAAAGAGACCCAGTACTTC	CASSLSPKETQYF
-	TRBV7-9	-	TRBJ2-1	TGTGCCAGCAGTAACGTTTGGGGGGTGAGCTCCTACAATGAGCAGTTCTTC	CASSNVWGVSSYNEQFF
-	TRBV20-1	-	TRBJ2-1	TGCAGTGCCCAGTACCTGACAGTACATAGCTCCTACAATGAGCAGTTCTTC	CSAQYLTVHSSYNEQFF
-	TRBV30	few	TRBJ2-3	TGTGCCTGGAGTGTATTGGGGGGTACGCAGTATTTT	CAWSVLGGTQYF
-	TRBV20-1	-	TRBJ2-1	TGCAGTTTTCCCCCCGTAGCTAGCTCCTACAATGAGCAGTTCTTC	CSFPPVASSYNEQFF
-	TRBV20-1	-	TRBJ2-1	TGCAGTGCTTGGAGACAGGGAGGCAATGAGCAGTTCTTC	CSAWRQGGNEQFF
-	TRBV20-1	few	TRBJ1-1	TGCAGTGCTAGAGATGCAGGAACCACTGAAGCTTTCTTT	CSARDAGTTEAFF
TRBD1	TRBV20-1	-	TRBJ2-1	TGCAGTGCTAGGACCCGGGACAGCGTCAATGAGCAGTTCTTC	CSARTRDSVNEQFF
TRBD1	TRBV5-6	-	TRBJ2-1	TGTGCCAGCAGAAAGGACAGGCACGGTAATGAGCAGTTCTTC	CASRKDRHGNEQFF
TRBD1	TRBV11-2	few	TRBJ2-2	TGTGCCAGCAGCCGTTCCGGGACAGGGGGCTCCGGGGAGCTGTTTTTT	CASSRSGTGGSGELFF
-	TRBV7-2	-	TRBJ2-1	TGTGCCAGCAGCTTAAAATACTCCTACAATGAGCAGTTCTTC	CASSLKYSYNEQFF
-	TRBV5-5	-	TRBJ2-5	TGTGCCAGCAGCTTTTCAGGGGCGGAGACCCAGTACTTC	CASSFSGAETQYF
-	TRBV5-5	-	TRBJ1-2	TGTGCCAGCAGCTCGACGGGCGGATCCAGCCCTTATGGCTACACCTTC	CASSSTGGSSPYGYTF
TRBD2	TRBV6-2/TRBV6-3	few	TRBJ2-1	TGTGCCAGCAGCCCCTCTTTATTGCCCAGCGGGAGGTCGAGTGAGCAGTTCTTC	CASSPSLLPSGRSSEQFF
-	TRBV27	-	TRBJ1-1	TGTGCCAGCAGTTCCCCGGGTCTGGGCACTGAAGCTTTCTTT	CASSSPGLGTEAFF
TRBD2	TRBV7-8	-	TRBJ2-2	TGTGCCAGCAGTCCCACTAGCGGGAGGGAACCCGGGGAGCTGTTTTTT	CASSPTSGREPGELFF
-	TRBV20-1	few	TRBJ2-7	TGCAGTGCTAGACGCCCGAGTCCTTACGAGCAGTACTTC	CSARRPSPYEQYF
-	TRBV5-1	-	TRBJ1-1	TGCGCCAGCAGCTTGGCGTCCCGGATCAACACTGAAGCTTTCTTT	CASSLASRINTEAFF
TRBD1	TRBV12-3/TRBV12-4	many	TRBJ2-7	TGTGCCAGCAAGGTACAGGGGGCCCACGAGCAGTACTTC	CASKVQGAHEQYF
-	TRBV3-1	few	TRBJ1-1	TGTGCCAGCAGCCAAGATGATACGACCTTACTGGGAGCTTTCTTT	CASSQDDTTLLGAFF
TRBD1	TRBV7-2	-	TRBJ2-7	TGTGCCAGCAGCCTTGGACAGGTCCCGGGAGAGCAGTACTTC	CASSLGQVPGEQYF
TRBD1	TRBV5-1	-	TRBJ1-1	TGCGCCAGCACTCGACAGGGCACTGAAGCTTTCTTT	CASTRQGTEAFF
-	TRBV20-1	few	TRBJ1-6	TGCAGTGCGCCGACTAAGGGGGTCAATTCACCCCTCCACTTT	CSAPTKGVNSPLHF
TRBD1	TRBV7-6	-	TRBJ2-5	TGTGCCTGTAGAACAGGGGGCGCGAGTTCGATCCAAGAGACCCAGTACTTC	CACRTGGASSIQETQYF
TRBD2	TRBV29-1	few	TRBJ2-1	TGCAGCGTTGGGGGGGGACCGGTGACCTACAATGAGCAGTTCTTC	CSVGGGPVTYNEQFF
TRBD1	TRBV24-1	few	TRBJ2-5	TGTGCCACCAGTGATTTGGGGGACAGGGACGGAGAGACCCAGTACTTC	CATSDLGDRDGETQYF
TRBD2	TRBV5-5	-	TRBJ2-1	TGTGCCAGCAGCTCTATAGCGGGGATGACCTACAATGAGCAGTTCTTC	CASSSIAGMTYNEQFF
TRBD2	TRBV12-3/TRBV12-4	few	TRBJ2-4	TGTGCCAGCAGTTTTTGGGGGGGCAAAAACATTCAGTACTTC	CASSFWGGKNIQYF
TRBD1	TRBV7-2	-	TRBJ1-4	TGTGCCAGCAGCGCGAGGGACAGGGGTAGGGAAAAACTGTTTTTT	CASSARDRGREKLFF
TRBD2	TRBV20-1	many	TRBJ2-1	TGCAGTGCCCAAAGTGGTAGCGGGAGCTCCTACAATGAGCAGTTCTTC	CSAQSGSGSSYNEQFF
-	TRBV12-3/TRBV12-4	-	TRBJ1-2	TGTGCCAGCAGTTGGACCCTCAACTATGGCTACACCTTC	CASSWTLNYGYTF
-	TRBV12-3/TRBV12-4	many	TRBJ2-2	TGTGCCAGCAGAAACTGGGGGAACACCGGGGAGCTGTTTTTT	CASRNWGNTGELFF